This entry features one TCR beta chain sequence. Primers: 60 Vbeta forward and 13 Jbeta reverse. The assay was immunoSEQ multiplex PCR, and TCRdb's table has in-frame clones only and misses some. The sample has roughly 150,000 clones; more than 60% are singletons. The sample originates from a study of cytomegalovirus exposure and HLA in healthy donors. V was clipped by 0 bases and J by 8 bases, with 15 bases between them. The CDR3 length is 15 residues. From germline, CDR1 is SGHRS and CDR2 YFSETQ. This clonotype originated in a man in his late teens or twenties in good health and CMV-seropositive. The chain has TRBV5-1 and TRBJ2-1; perhaps TRBD2 as D (6 bases). Sequencing was performed on PBMCs. The CDR3 here is CASSLAPGAEDEQFF. The CDR3 DNA reads as TGCGCCAGCAGCTTGGCTCCGGGAGCGGAAGATGAGCAGTTCTTC.